The source of this T cell receptor (beta chain) is a study of CD8 T cells in ankylosing spondylitis. TCRdb re-called the 5' RACE reads through MiXCR, storing one row per CDR3 protein. The table has approximately 220,000 distinct CDR3 sequences, around a quarter seen once; the top ten hold 6.6%. This clonotype was picked up many times. The antigen is not known. Study-level results: Reportedly, disease-linked clones are significantly enriched in ankylosing spondylitis patients' matched synovial fluid. The study identified a TCR beta motif of under ten highly homologous variants that appeared characteristic of ankylosing spondylitis blood. Within peripheral blood, clones linked to disease were CD8+ and relatively rare. A subset of motif variants has previously been described in the synovial fluid and blood of reactive arthritis.

The clonotype comes from a male donor with ankylosing spondylitis or in good health (not recorded which). Sequenced: blood, either unsorted or a sorted T cell fraction (not recorded which).

CDR3 loop: CSVERLSAGSADTQYF. In DNA form, the CDR3 reads TGCAGCGTTGAGCGGTTGAGTGCCGGTAGTGCAGATACGCAGTATTTT. The rearrangement uses TRBV29-1 and TRBJ2-3; D gene unclear. Germline loops: CDR1 SQVTM, CDR2 ANQGSEA. The V gene lost 3 bases and the J gene lost 4 bases, with 20 bases spanning the gap. The CDR3 is 16 amino acids.